This entry is about one T cell receptor (beta chain). J was trimmed by 6 bases and V by 5 bases; bases with no gene match: 7. CDR1 SGHTA and CDR2 FQGNSA come from the germline V gene. This CDR3 is built from 14 residues. The study sampled blood at baseline, cycle 4 day 1, and cycle 7 day 1. The data were obtained in a study of OX40 agonist ivuxolimab in advanced cancers. Whole-study context: A mean age of approximately 64 years, range about 20 to 79, was recorded, and roughly 83% were male.

Sequencing was performed with immunoSEQ multiplex PCR; in TCRdb, only in-frame clones are kept and a portion is missing. The sample shows approximately 87,000 clones, about 93% of them seen only once. Sequenced material: CD4+ or CD8+ T cells sorted from blood, taken in a trial of the OX40 agonist ivuxolimab. The source of this sequence is an adult with an advanced solid tumor such as melanoma, head and neck, liver or kidney cancer. This sequence joins TRBV7-2 and TRBJ1-1; 9 bases are a match to TRBD1. The CDR3 nucleotides are TGTGCCAGCAGCCTCCGACAGGGGGTTGCTGAAGCTTTCTTT. As protein: CASSLRQGVAEAFF.